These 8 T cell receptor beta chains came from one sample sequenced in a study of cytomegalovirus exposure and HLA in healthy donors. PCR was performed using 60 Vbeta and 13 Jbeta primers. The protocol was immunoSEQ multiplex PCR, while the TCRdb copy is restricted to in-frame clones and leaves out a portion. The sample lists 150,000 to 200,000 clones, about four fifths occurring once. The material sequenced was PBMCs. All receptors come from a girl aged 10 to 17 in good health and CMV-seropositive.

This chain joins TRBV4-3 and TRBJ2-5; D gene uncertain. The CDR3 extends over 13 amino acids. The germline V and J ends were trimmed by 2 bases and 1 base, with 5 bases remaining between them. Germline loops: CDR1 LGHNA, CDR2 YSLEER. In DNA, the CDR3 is TGCGCCAGCAGCCAAAGCCTCCAAGAGACCCAGTACTTC. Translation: CASSQSLQETQYF.

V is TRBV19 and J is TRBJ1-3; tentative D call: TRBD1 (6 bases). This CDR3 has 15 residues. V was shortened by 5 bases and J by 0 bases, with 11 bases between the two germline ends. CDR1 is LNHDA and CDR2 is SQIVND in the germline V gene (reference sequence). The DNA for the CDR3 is TGTGCCAGTAGTGATGGGGGCAGCTCTGGAAACACCATATATTTT. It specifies CASSDGGSSGNTIYF.

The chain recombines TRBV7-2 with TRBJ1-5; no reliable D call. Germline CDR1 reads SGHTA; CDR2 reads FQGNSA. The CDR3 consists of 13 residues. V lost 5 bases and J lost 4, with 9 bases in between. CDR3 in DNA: TGTGCCAGCAGCCTTAATGAGAATCAGCCCCAGCATTTT. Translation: CASSLNENQPQHF.

CDR3 region: CASSLGGDQPQHF. In nucleotides, the CDR3 is TGTGCCAGCAGCTTGGGGGGTGATCAGCCCCAGCATTTT. The J gene is TRBJ1-5, the V gene TRBV11-3; D perhaps matches TRBD1 (5 bases). With 3 bases removed from V and 5 bases from J, the gap between germline ends came to 8 bases. The CDR3 is 13 amino acids. Per germline, CDR1 SGHNT and CDR2 YENEEA.

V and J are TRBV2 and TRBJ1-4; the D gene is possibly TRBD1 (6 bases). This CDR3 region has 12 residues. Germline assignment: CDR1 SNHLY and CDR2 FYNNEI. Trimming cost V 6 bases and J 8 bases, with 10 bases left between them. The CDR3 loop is CASSRGVEKLFF. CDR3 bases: TGTGCCAGCAGCAGGGGCGTGGAAAAACTGTTTTTT.

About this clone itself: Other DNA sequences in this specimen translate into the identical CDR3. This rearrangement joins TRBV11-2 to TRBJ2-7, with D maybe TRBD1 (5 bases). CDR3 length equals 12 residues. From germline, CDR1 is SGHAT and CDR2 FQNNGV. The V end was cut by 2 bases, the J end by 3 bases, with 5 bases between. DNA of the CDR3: TGTGCCAGCAGCTTACAGGGCTACGAGCAGTACTTC. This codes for CASSLQGYEQYF. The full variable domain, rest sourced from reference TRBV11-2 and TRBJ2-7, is EAGVAQSPRYKIIEKRQSVAFWCNPISGHATLYWYQQILGQGPKLLIQFQNNGVVDDSQLPKDRFSAERLKGVDSTLKIQPAKLEDSAVYLCASSLQGYEQYFGPGTRLTVT.

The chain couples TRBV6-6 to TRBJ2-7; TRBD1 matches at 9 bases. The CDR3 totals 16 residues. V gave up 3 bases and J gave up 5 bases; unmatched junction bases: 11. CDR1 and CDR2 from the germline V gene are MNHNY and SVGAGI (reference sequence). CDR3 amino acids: CASSYSPGTGSHEQYF. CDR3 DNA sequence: TGTGCCAGCAGTTATTCGCCCGGGACAGGGTCTCACGAGCAGTACTTC.

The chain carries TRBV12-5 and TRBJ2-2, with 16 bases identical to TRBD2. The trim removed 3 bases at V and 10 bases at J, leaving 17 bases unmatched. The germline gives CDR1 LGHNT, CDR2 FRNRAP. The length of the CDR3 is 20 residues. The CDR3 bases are TGTGCTAGTGGTTTTACCGCCGGGACTAGCGGGGGGGCCGGTCCTACGGAGCTGTTTTTT. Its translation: CASGFTAGTSGGAGPTELFF.